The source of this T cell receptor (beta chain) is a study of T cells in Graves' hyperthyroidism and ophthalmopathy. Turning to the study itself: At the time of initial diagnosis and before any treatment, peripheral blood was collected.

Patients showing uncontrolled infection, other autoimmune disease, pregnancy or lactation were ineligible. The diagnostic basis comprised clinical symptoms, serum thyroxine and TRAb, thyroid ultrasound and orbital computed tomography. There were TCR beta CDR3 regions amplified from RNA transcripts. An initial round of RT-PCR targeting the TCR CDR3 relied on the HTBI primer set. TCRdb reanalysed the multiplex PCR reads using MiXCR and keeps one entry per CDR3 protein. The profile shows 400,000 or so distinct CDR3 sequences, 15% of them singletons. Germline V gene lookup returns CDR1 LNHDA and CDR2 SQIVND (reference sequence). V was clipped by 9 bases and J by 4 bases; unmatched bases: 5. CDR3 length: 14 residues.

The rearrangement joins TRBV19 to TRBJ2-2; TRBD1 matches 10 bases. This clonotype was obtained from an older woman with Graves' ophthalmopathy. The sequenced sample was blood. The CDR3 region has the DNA TGTGCCAGCAGACAGGGGGCGGCCACCGGGGAGCTGTTTTTT. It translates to CASRQGAATGELFF.